This passage covers 12 T cell receptor beta chains from one sample sequenced in a study of cytomegalovirus exposure and HLA in healthy donors (dated by TCRdb to the late 2010s). Libraries came from the immunoSEQ multiplex PCR assay. For the multiplex PCR, a mixture combining 60 forward primers for TCR Vbeta segments and 13 reverse primers for TCR Jbeta segments was used. Entries here come from immuneACCESS through TCRdb and include only in-frame sequences with V and J called. Some clones fail to appear in such tables; in the studies checked, an unresolved V gene covers under half of the shortfall, and the cause of the remainder is unknown. In all, the sample holds 190,000 or so clones, and around 79% of those were seen once. The ten top clones hold over 1.5% of the sample. The specimen was PBMCs. These receptor sequences come from a girl aged 5 to 17 in good health and CMV-seropositive.

The chain joins TRBV9 to TRBJ2-3; TRBD2 matches at 12 bases. V lost 3 bases and J lost 6; bases outside the gene matches: 8. Looked up from germline, CDR1 is SGDLS and CDR2 is YYNGEE. CDR3 length equals 16 residues. The DNA of the CDR3 is TGTGCCAGCAGCGGAACTAGCGGGGGGTCCTCGGATACGCAGTATTTT. Amino acids: CASSGTSGGSSDTQYF.

This chain connects TRBV9 to TRBJ1-2; the D is unclear. This CDR3 is built from 13 residues. V shed 2 bases and J shed 2 bases, with 7 bases lying between them. Germline-derived CDR1 and CDR2 are SGDLS and YYNGEE. CDR3 nucleotide sequence: TGTGCCAGCAGCGTGTCTGAGAACTATGGCTACACCTTC. Translated: CASSVSENYGYTF. The whole variable domain, remainder taken from reference TRBV9 and TRBJ1-2, is DSGVTQTPKHLITATGQRVTLRCSPRSGDLSVYWYQQSLDQGLQFLIQYYNGEERAKGNILERFSAQQFPDLHSELNLSSLELGDSALYFCASSVSENYGYTFGSGTRLTVV.

The chain is built from TRBV29-1 and TRBJ1-1; D possibly corresponds to TRBD1 (6 bases). The CDR3 contains 14 residues. V was shortened by 5 bases and J by 6 bases, with 19 bases between the two germline ends. The germline gives CDR1 SQVTM, CDR2 ANQGSEA. CDR3 bases: TGCAGCGTTCTTAGACAGGCCCGTACCGCTGAAGCTTTCTTT. Protein sequence: CSVLRQARTAEAFF.

V is TRBV7-8 and J is TRBJ2-3; 7 bases agree with TRBD2. With V trimmed by 2 bases and J by 1 base, 3 bases remained unmatched. CDR3 length: 15 residues. CDR1 is SGHVS and CDR2 is FQNEAQ in the germline V gene. CDR3 sequence: CASSLYTSGTDTQYF. The CDR3 bases are TGTGCCAGCAGCTTATACACTAGCGGCACAGATACGCAGTATTTT.

This clone came up a few times. The V call is TRBV11-2, the J call TRBJ2-7; TRBD2 matches 8 bases. The CDR3 sequence is 16 residues long. Germline CDR1 is SGHAT and CDR2 is FQNNGV. After removal of 4 bases from V and 5 bases from J, the junction contained 13 bases not matched to a gene. The CDR3 here is CASSSEPGLVVDEQYF. In DNA, the CDR3 is TGTGCCAGCAGCTCCGAGCCGGGACTAGTAGTCGACGAGCAGTACTTC.

The chain combines TRBV19 with TRBJ1-6; no clear D. Trimming took 7 bases from V and 4 from J, leaving 14 bases between them. Germline V CDR1 and CDR2: LNHDA, SQIVND (reference sequence). CDR3 length: 15 residues. Written as DNA, the CDR3 is TGTGCCAGTACCCCTACCGGAGTTTATAATTCACCCCTCCACTTT. The encoded protein is CASTPTGVYNSPLHF.

The chain joins TRBV4-3 to TRBJ1-2; 9 nucleotides agree with TRBD1. CDR1 is LGHNA and CDR2 is YSLEER in the germline V gene. V lost 0 bases, J lost 6 bases, and 11 bases stayed unmatched. The CDR3 is 17 amino acids. The CDR3 sequence: CASSQDWASQGANGYTF. The CDR3 region has the DNA TGCGCCAGCAGCCAAGATTGGGCGTCACAGGGGGCAAATGGCTACACCTTC.

This chain uses TRBV6-5 with TRBJ1-2; 9 bases fit TRBD1. This CDR3 spans 14 amino acids. Per germline, CDR1 MNHEY and CDR2 SVGAGI. V lost 5 bases to trimming and J lost 8 bases; unmatched junction nucleotides: 9. The CDR3 nucleotides are TGTGCCAGCAGTCCCCCAGGGACAGGGAAGGGCTACACCTTC. Its translation: CASSPPGTGKGYTF.

The chain couples TRBV5-1 to TRBJ2-1; the D gene is possibly TRBD1 (5 bases). Germline CDR1 is SGHRS and CDR2 is YFSETQ. The CDR3 contains 13 residues. The V end lost 6 bases, the J end lost 8 bases, and 15 bases lay between the germline ends. CDR3 in amino acids: CASTTGAFDEQFF. In DNA form, the CDR3 reads TGCGCCAGCACGACTGGGGCATTTGATGAGCAGTTCTTC. The entire variable domain, with the rest obtained from reference TRBV5-1 and TRBJ2-1, is as follows: KAGVTQTPRYLIKTRGQQVTLSCSPISGHRSVSWYQQTPGQGLQFLFEYFSETQRNKGNFPGRFSGRQFSNSRSEMNVSTLELGDSALYLCASTTGAFDEQFFGPGTRLTVL.

This clone occurred a few times. The chain links TRBV6-1 to TRBJ1-2; no clear D gene. Per germline, CDR1 MNHNS and CDR2 SASEGT. V lost 1 base, J lost 1 base, and 7 bases lay in between. This CDR3 comprises 14 residues. The CDR3 nucleotides are TGTGCCAGCAGTGAAGTCCCAAATAACTATGGCTACACCTTC. It is translated as CASSEVPNNYGYTF.

The rearrangement uses TRBV5-4 and TRBJ2-4, with a possible D match to TRBD1 (6 bases). This CDR3 spans 15 amino acids. Germline CDR1 reads SGHNT; CDR2 reads YYREEE (reference sequence). V was trimmed by 4 bases and J by 6 bases, leaving 17 bases between them. The CDR3, as DNA: TGTGCCAGCAGCACTAAGACAGGACTTAGAAACATTCAGTACTTC. It translates to CASSTKTGLRNIQYF.

This clone came up a few times. This chain uses TRBV19 with TRBJ1-6; the D is unclear. The CDR3 runs to 13 residues. Trimming shortened V by 3 bases and J by 9 bases, and 9 bases separated the two germline ends. Germline V gives CDR1 LNHDA, CDR2 SQIVND (reference sequence). In nucleotides, the CDR3 is TGTGCCAGTAGTATTGAGGGTCCTTCACCCCTCCACTTT. Translating it yields CASSIEGPSPLHF.